This T cell receptor beta chain was recorded in a study of blood T cell repertoires in COVID-19 (dated by TCRdb to the early 2020s). Broadly, across the study: Collaborator samples came from the United States, Italy and Spain and covered acute and convalescent phases of COVID-19. The material from the prospective study consisted of cDNA or gDNA derived from T cells, B-cell-depleted T cells, or PBMCs. Deeply sampled blood TCRbeta repertoires from subjects exposed to, actively infected with, or recovered from COVID-19 were included in the dataset. The repertoires were released in a freely available public database intended as a resource for research on the immune response to SARS-CoV-2. The samples were drawn from the first 160 participants of the ongoing ImmuneRACE study and from 1,254 subjects provided by 6 global collaborators. The sample metadata nearly always contained a de-identified subject ID, COVID-19 status, age in years and sex. Where available, HLA class I and class II types were obtained from metadata supplied by the sample provider rather than from assay-based typing.

What the research found in general, with its limitations: Clinical and demographic metadata were provided uncurated, with the amount varying by source and participant.

The immunoSEQ Assay, a bias-controlled multiplex PCR, was used to amplify TCRbeta CDR3 regions from genomic DNA. The source study handled its data this way. Within the assay, amplification of reference gene primers was used to estimate how many nucleated cells each sample contained. To quantify the absolute abundance of each unique TCRbeta CDR3 rearrangement, sequence reads were collapsed and filtered. For each sample, productive Simpson clonality was calculated as the square root of Simpson's diversity index over productive rearrangements. TCRdb obtained this table from immuneACCESS and retained in-frame rearrangements with V and J assigned. These tables miss some clones; where compared with another copy, unresolved V genes account for less than half of the shortfall, and the remainder is unexplained. V and J calls and clone size are those listed in that table; D and trimming were worked out from the DNA. This sample lists around 270,000 clones; approximately 85% were detected once. Approximately 0.94% of the sample lies in the top ten.

Including cysteine and phenylalanine, the CDR3 has 15 amino acids. The entry retains the CDR3 DNA only, 45 bases that are in frame from base 1. V is pared back by 3 bases and J by 8 bases, with 22 bases lying between the germline termini. For CDR1 and CDR2, the germline V gene (reference sequence) lists DFQATT and SNEGSKA. A remark on this clone: The antigen this receptor binds is unknown. The sample holds no much larger clone one base away, and base qualities are not on file.

One collaborating source in Seattle enrolled patients while the patients were actively infected and followed the patients over time throughout the course of disease. Collaborating institutions collected whole blood in K2EDTA tubes following their own protocols. Collaborator samples were shipped for TCRbeta analysis as frozen whole blood, isolated PBMCs, or DNA extracted from either sample type. The chain is made from TRBV20-1 and TRBJ1-2, and TRBD1 may be the D gene, going by 6 matching bases. The origin of this receptor is a human donor with COVID-19, enrolled during active disease. The donor label of this sample is uncertain. The sequenced sample was peripheral blood. The CDR3 amino acid sequence is: CSASPGQLTRGGYTF. The DNA sequence is as follows: TGCAGTGCTAGTCCCGGACAGCTAACACGAGGGGGCTACACCTTC.